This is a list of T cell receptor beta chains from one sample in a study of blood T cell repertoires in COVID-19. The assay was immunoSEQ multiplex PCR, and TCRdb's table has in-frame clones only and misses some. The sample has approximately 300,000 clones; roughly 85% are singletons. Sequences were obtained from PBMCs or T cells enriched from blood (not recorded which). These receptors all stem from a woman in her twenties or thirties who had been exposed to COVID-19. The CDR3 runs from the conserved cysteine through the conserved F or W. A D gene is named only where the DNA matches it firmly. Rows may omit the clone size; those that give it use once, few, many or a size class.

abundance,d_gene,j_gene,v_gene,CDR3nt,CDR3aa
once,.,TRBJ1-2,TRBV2,TGTGCCAGCAGTGAATTTGGCCCAGGGAACGGCTATGGCTACACCTTC,CASSEFGPGNGYGYTF
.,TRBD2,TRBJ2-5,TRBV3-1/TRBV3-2,TGTGCCAGCAGCCTGGGACTAGCGGGAGGGGTGGAGACCCAGTACTTC,CASSLGLAGGVETQYF
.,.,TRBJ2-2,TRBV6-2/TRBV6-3,TGTGCCAGCAGCCCCGACACAAACACCGGGGAGCTGTTTTTT,CASSPDTNTGELFF
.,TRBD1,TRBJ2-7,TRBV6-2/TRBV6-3,TGTGCCAGCAGTCAAGCCGGGACAGGGACCTACGAGCAGTACTTC,CASSQAGTGTYEQYF
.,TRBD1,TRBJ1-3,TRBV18,TGTGCCAGCTCACCATTCGATCCGGGACAGGGGAGTACGGGCTCTGGAAACACCATATATTTT,CASSPFDPGQGSTGSGNTIYF
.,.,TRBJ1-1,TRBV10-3,TGTGCCATCAGTGAGTGGCAGGGGCAGGGTACTGAAGCTTTCTTT,CAISEWQGQGTEAFF
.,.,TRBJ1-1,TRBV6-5,TGTGCCAGTATTTCGGGGGACACTGAAGCTTTCTTT,CASISGDTEAFF
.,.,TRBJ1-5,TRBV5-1,TGCGCCAGCAGCTTAGACACTGGCAATCAGCCCCAGCATTTT,CASSLDTGNQPQHF
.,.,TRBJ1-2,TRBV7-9,TGTGCCAGCAGCTTAGGCGAGTGGCAGGGGAACGGCTACACCTTC,CASSLGEWQGNGYTF
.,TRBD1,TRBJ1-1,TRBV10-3,TGTGCCATCACCACGAGGACAGGGCTGAACACTGAAGCTTTCTTT,CAITTRTGLNTEAFF
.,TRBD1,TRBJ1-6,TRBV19,TGTGCCAGCTGGGACAGAGATAATTCACCCCTCCACTTT,CASWDRDNSPLHF
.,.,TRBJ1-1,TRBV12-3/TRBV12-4,TGTGCCAGCAGCCTACAGGGGAACACTGAAGCTTTCTTT,CASSLQGNTEAFF